Included here is one TCR beta chain sequence, with context. The entry originates in a study of cytomegalovirus exposure and HLA in healthy donors. The CDR3 spans 12 residues. V lost 9 bases and J 5 bases, leaving 11 bases between the germline ends. Germline values: CDR1 MNHNS, CDR2 SASEGT. Both 60 Vbeta primers and 13 Jbeta primers went into the PCR. Measured with immunoSEQ multiplex PCR; TCRdb has only the in-frame clones, and not every one. The sample carries over 85,000 clones, approximately 82% recorded once. The sequenced material came from PBMCs. The V and J genes are TRBV6-1 and TRBJ1-5, with D uncertain. This TCR was sampled from a man younger than 40 in good health and CMV-seropositive. The CDR3 protein is CASRGWDQPQHF. CDR3 coding DNA: TGTGCCAGTCGCGGTTGGGATCAGCCCCAGCATTTT.